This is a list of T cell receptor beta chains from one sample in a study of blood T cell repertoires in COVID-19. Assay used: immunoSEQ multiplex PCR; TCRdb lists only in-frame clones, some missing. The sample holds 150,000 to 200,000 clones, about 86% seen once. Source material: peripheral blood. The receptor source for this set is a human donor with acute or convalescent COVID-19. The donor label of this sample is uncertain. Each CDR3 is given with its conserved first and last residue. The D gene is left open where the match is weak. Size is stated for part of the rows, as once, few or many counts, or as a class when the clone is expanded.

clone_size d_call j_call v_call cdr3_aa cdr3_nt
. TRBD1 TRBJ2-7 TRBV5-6 CASSLLGQANEQYF TGTGCCAGCAGCTTGCTAGGACAGGCGAACGAGCAGTACTTC
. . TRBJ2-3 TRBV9 CASSVAGSATDTQYF TGTGCCAGCAGCGTAGCGGGGTCTGCCACAGATACGCAGTATTTT
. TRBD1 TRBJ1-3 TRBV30 CAWSGVDRESGNTIYF TGTGCCTGGAGTGGGGTGGACAGGGAGTCTGGAAACACCATATATTTT
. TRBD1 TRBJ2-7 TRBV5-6 CASSSPGQGPKKAYEQYF TGTGCCAGCAGCTCTCCGGGACAGGGGCCAAAAAAGGCCTACGAGCAGTACTTC
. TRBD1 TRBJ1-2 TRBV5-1 CASRGQDYGYTF TGCGCCAGCAGGGGACAGGACTATGGCTACACCTTC
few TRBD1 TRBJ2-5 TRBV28 CASSLPRTGGQETQYF TGTGCCAGCAGTTTACCCCGGACAGGGGGGCAAGAGACCCAGTACTTC
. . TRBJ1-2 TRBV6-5 CASRPNTGTNYGYTF TGTGCCAGCAGACCCAATACAGGGACAAACTATGGCTACACCTTC
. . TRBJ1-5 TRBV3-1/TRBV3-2 CASSQFSGSGQPQHF TGTGCCAGCAGCCAATTTTCAGGGTCGGGCCAGCCCCAGCATTTT
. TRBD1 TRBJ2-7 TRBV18 CASSPRTGWSYEQYF TGTGCCAGCTCACCCCGGACAGGGTGGTCCTACGAGCAGTACTTC
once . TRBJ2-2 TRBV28 CASSLAGGSTGELFF TGTGCCAGCAGTTTAGCAGGGGGGTCGACCGGGGAGCTGTTTTTT
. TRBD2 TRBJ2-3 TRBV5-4 CASWERDLDTQYF TGTGCCAGCTGGGAGCGGGATTTAGATACGCAGTATTTT
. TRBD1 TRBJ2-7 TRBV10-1 CASSGGQLISEQYF TGCGCCAGCAGTGGGGGACAGTTAATCTCCGAGCAGTACTTC
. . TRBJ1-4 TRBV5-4 CASSVDRTSEKLFF TGTGCCAGCAGCGTGGACAGAACGAGTGAAAAACTGTTTTTT
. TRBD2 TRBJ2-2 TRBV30 CAWSVGTTTGELFF TGTGCCTGGAGTGTAGGGACTACCACCGGGGAGCTGTTTTTT
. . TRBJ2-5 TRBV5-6 CASSDSGTQETQYF TGTGCCAGCAGCGACAGCGGGACACAAGAGACCCAGTACTTC
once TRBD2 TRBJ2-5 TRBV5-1 CASSLETSGFQETQYF TGCGCCAGCAGCTTGGAGACTAGCGGTTTTCAAGAGACCCAGTACTTC
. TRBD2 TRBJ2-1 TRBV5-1 CASSEGTSGRGEQFF TGCGCCAGCAGCGAGGGGACTAGCGGGAGAGGTGAGCAGTTCTTC
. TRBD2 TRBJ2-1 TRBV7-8 CASSLRSSGSGEQFF TGTGCCAGCAGCTTAAGGTCTAGCGGGAGTGGTGAGCAGTTCTTC
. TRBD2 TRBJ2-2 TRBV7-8 CASRKLASNTGELFF TGTGCCAGCAGAAAACTAGCGTCGAACACCGGGGAGCTGTTTTTT
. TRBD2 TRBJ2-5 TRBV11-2 CASSLEGRALGETQYF TGTGCCAGCAGCTTAGAAGGGAGGGCCCTCGGGGAGACCCAGTACTTC
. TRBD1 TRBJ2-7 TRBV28 CASSSPGQGRSYEQYF TGTGCCAGCAGTTCTCCGGGACAGGGGCGTTCCTACGAGCAGTACTTC
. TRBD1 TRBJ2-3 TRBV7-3 CASSLTRDRGADTQYF TGTGCCAGCAGCCTCACCCGGGACAGGGGGGCAGATACGCAGTATTTT
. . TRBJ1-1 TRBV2 CASSGASEAFF TGTGCCAGCAGTGGGGCCTCTGAAGCTTTCTTT
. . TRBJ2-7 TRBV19 CASSIDHSLSSYEQYF TGTGCCAGTAGTATAGATCACAGCTTAAGCTCCTACGAGCAGTACTTC
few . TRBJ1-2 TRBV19 CASSTPLTAAANYGYTF TGTGCCAGTAGTACCCCTCTGACAGCAGCAGCTAACTATGGCTACACCTTC
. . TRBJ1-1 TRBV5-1 CASSLGGGGTEAFF TGCGCCAGCAGCTTGGGAGGGGGTGGCACTGAAGCTTTCTTT
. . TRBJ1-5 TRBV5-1 CASSFAEDQPQHF TGCGCCAGCAGCTTCGCAGAAGATCAGCCCCAGCATTTT
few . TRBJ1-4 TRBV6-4 CASSDSQGVGGEKLFF TGTGCCAGCAGTGACTCACAGGGAGTGGGTGGAGAAAAACTGTTTTTT
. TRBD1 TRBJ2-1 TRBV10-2 CASSDSGQGAFDEQFF TGCGCCAGCAGTGACTCGGGACAGGGGGCTTTCGATGAGCAGTTCTTC
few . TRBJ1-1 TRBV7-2 CASSLGQRFTPEAFF TGTGCCAGCAGCTTAGGACAGCGATTTACGCCTGAAGCTTTCTTT
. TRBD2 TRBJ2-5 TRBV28 CATRFSGKETQYF TGTGCCACGCGGTTTAGCGGGAAAGAGACCCAGTACTTC
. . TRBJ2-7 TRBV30 CAWSQDSEQYF TGTGCCTGGAGTCAGGACAGCGAGCAGTACTTC
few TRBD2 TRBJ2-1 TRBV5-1 CASSWSPLAGANEQFF TGCGCCAGCAGCTGGTCTCCACTAGCGGGAGCGAATGAGCAGTTCTTC
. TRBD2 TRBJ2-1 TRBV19 CASSIFLAGADEQFF TGTGCCAGTAGTATATTCCTAGCGGGAGCGGATGAGCAGTTCTTC
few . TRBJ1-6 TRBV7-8 CASSSLRGTQNLHF TGTGCCAGCAGCTCCCTTCGGGGGACCCAAAATCTCCACTTT
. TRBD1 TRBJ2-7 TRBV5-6 CASSSGTGAYEQYF TGTGCCAGCAGCTCTGGGACAGGCGCCTACGAGCAGTACTTC
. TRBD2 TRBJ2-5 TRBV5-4 CASSLFSGGARETQYF TGTGCCAGCAGCTTGTTCAGCGGGGGGGCCCGGGAGACCCAGTACTTC
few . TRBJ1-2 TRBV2 CASSEYPGSVRGYTF TGTGCCAGCAGTGAATACCCCGGGTCGGTGAGAGGCTACACCTTC
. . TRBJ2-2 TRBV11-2 CASSLSGPSTGELFF TGTGCCAGCAGCTTGAGCGGGCCTAGCACCGGGGAGCTGTTTTTT
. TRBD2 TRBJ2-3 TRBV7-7 CASSLGGGSADTQYF TGTGCCAGCAGCTTAGGGGGAGGGTCCGCGGATACGCAGTATTTT
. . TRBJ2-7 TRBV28 CASSSGYEQYF TGTGCCAGCAGTTCCGGGTACGAGCAGTACTTC
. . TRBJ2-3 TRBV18 CASSPAEGLETDTQYF TGTGCCAGCTCCCCGGCGGAGGGCCTAGAGACAGATACGCAGTATTTT
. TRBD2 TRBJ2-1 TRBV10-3 CAIGREAGIYEQFF TGTGCCATCGGGAGGGAAGCGGGAATCTATGAGCAGTTCTTC
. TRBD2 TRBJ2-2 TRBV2 CASRGLRTGELFF TGTGCCTCACGGGGACTAAGAACCGGGGAGCTGTTTTTT
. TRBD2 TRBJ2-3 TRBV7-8 CAEEAASGRTDTQYF TGTGCCGAAGAGGCGGCTAGCGGACGCACAGATACGCAGTATTTT
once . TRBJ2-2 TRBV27 CASSPGIVHTGELFF TGTGCCAGCAGTCCAGGGATAGTACACACCGGGGAGCTGTTTTTT
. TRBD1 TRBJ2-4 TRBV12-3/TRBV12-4 CASSGFEGALQYF TGTGCCAGCAGTGGATTCGAGGGGGCGTTACAGTACTTC
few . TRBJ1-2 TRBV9 CASSVEYSSLYGYTF TGTGCCAGCAGCGTCGAGTACTCTTCACTTTATGGCTACACCTTC
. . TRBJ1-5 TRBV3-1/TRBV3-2 CASSQDRDQPQHF TGTGCCAGCAGCCAAGATCGGGATCAGCCCCAGCATTTT
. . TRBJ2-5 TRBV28 CASSLGGGETQYF TGTGCCAGCAGTTTAGGTGGCGGAGAGACCCAGTACTTC
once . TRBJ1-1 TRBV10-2 CASSEPGGVTEAFF TGCGCCAGCAGTGAGCCTGGGGGCGTGACTGAAGCTTTCTTT
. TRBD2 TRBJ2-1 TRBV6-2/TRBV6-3 CASSPGGVYNEQFF TGTGCCAGCAGTCCCGGGGGGGTCTACAATGAGCAGTTCTTC
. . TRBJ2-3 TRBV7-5 CARSLAPGQGAKADTQYF TGTGCCAGAAGCTTAGCCCCCGGACAGGGGGCGAAGGCAGATACGCAGTATTTT
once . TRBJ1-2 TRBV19 CASSPARLTNYGYTF TGTGCCAGTAGTCCGGCGAGGCTCACTAACTATGGCTACACCTTC